Listed below are T cell receptor beta chains from one sample, sequenced in a study of cytomegalovirus exposure and HLA in healthy donors. Sequencing used immunoSEQ multiplex PCR; TCRdb keeps in-frame clones, though not all of them. The sample has under 140,000 clones, more than 70% seen once. Material: PBMCs. Every receptor here comes from a woman aged 60-70 years in good health and CMV-seropositive. Both conserved end residues are part of each CDR3. The D gene is left open where the match is weak. Size tells how often a clone was seen (once, few, many) or the class of an expanded clone, and some rows leave it out.

d_gene: NA; v_gene: TRBV2; abundance: NA; j_gene: TRBJ1-2; len: 13; CDR3nt: TGTGCCAGCACCGACACGAGTAGCTATGGCTACACCTTC; CDR3aa: CASTDTSSYGYTF
d_gene: TRBD1; v_gene: TRBV19; abundance: NA; j_gene: TRBJ1-1; len: 15; CDR3nt: TGTGCCAGTATCATGAGGCCGGGACAGCGACCTGAAGCTTTCTTT; CDR3aa: CASIMRPGQRPEAFF
d_gene: TRBD1; v_gene: TRBV19; abundance: NA; j_gene: TRBJ1-2; len: 14; CDR3nt: TGTGCCAGTAGTTCATGGACAGGGGGATATGGCTACACCTTC; CDR3aa: CASSSWTGGYGYTF
d_gene: NA; v_gene: TRBV9; abundance: NA; j_gene: TRBJ2-1; len: 15; CDR3nt: TGTGCCAGCAGCGTAGGTCTCAGCTCCTACAATGAGCAGTTCTTC; CDR3aa: CASSVGLSSYNEQFF
d_gene: NA; v_gene: TRBV6-5; abundance: NA; j_gene: TRBJ2-1; len: 16; CDR3nt: TGTGCCAGCAGTTACTCAGAGGTGCTAACCTACAATGAGCAGTTCTTC; CDR3aa: CASSYSEVLTYNEQFF
d_gene: TRBD1; v_gene: TRBV2; abundance: NA; j_gene: TRBJ2-3; len: 15; CDR3nt: TGTGCCAGCAGTGAAGGTCAGGGGGCATCAGATACGCAGTATTTT; CDR3aa: CASSEGQGASDTQYF
d_gene: TRBD1; v_gene: TRBV6-1; abundance: NA; j_gene: TRBJ2-7; len: 14; CDR3nt: TGTGCCAGCAGCAAGACAGGGGGCACCTACGAGCAGTACTTC; CDR3aa: CASSKTGGTYEQYF
d_gene: TRBD1; v_gene: TRBV15; abundance: NA; j_gene: TRBJ2-1; len: 13; CDR3nt: TGTGCCACCAGCAGGGTACAGGGGGGTGAGCAGTTCTTC; CDR3aa: CATSRVQGGEQFF
d_gene: TRBD2; v_gene: TRBV7-9; abundance: NA; j_gene: TRBJ2-3; len: 16; CDR3nt: TGTGCCAGCAGCCCGCTAGCGGGAGGGAGAATAGATACGCAGTATTTT; CDR3aa: CASSPLAGGRIDTQYF
d_gene: TRBD2; v_gene: TRBV6-5; abundance: few; j_gene: TRBJ2-1; len: 15; CDR3nt: TGTGCCAGCAGTTACTCAGGGACTAGCTATAATGAGCAGTTCTTC; CDR3aa: CASSYSGTSYNEQFF
d_gene: NA; v_gene: TRBV5-1; abundance: NA; j_gene: TRBJ2-7; len: 11; CDR3nt: TGCGCCAGCAGCTCCTACTACGAGCAGTACTTC; CDR3aa: CASSSYYEQYF
d_gene: TRBD1; v_gene: TRBV4-1; abundance: NA; j_gene: TRBJ1-4; len: 18; CDR3nt: TGCGCCAGCAGCCTGTCCGGGACAGGGGGCGCAGCTAATGAAAAACTGTTTTTT; CDR3aa: CASSLSGTGGAANEKLFF
d_gene: TRBD2; v_gene: TRBV30; abundance: NA; j_gene: TRBJ2-5; len: 13; CDR3nt: TGTGCCTGGAGCGGGAGGCGCCAAGAGACCCAGTACTTC; CDR3aa: CAWSGRRQETQYF
d_gene: TRBD1; v_gene: TRBV28; abundance: NA; j_gene: TRBJ2-1; len: 21; CDR3nt: TGTGCCAGCAGTCCCTCTTTCGGACAGGGGGCCTCAGCGCGTCTTTACAATGAGCAGTTCTTC; CDR3aa: CASSPSFGQGASARLYNEQFF
d_gene: TRBD2; v_gene: TRBV7-9; abundance: NA; j_gene: TRBJ2-5; len: 18; CDR3nt: TGTGCCAGCAGCCAAGGTACTAGGAGGACGTCGGGGGGAGAGACCCAGTACTTC; CDR3aa: CASSQGTRRTSGGETQYF
d_gene: TRBD2; v_gene: TRBV25-1; abundance: NA; j_gene: TRBJ2-1; len: 18; CDR3nt: TGTGCCAGCACCAGGGGACTAGCGGGAGAGTTTTTAACCAATGAGCAGTTCTTC; CDR3aa: CASTRGLAGEFLTNEQFF
d_gene: NA; v_gene: TRBV29-1; abundance: NA; j_gene: TRBJ1-2; len: 11; CDR3nt: TGCAGCGTTGGACAGGCTGACGGCTACACCTTC; CDR3aa: CSVGQADGYTF
d_gene: TRBD1; v_gene: TRBV29-1; abundance: NA; j_gene: TRBJ1-2; len: 12; CDR3nt: TGCAGCGTCGTAACAGGGGGCAGTGGCTACACCTTC; CDR3aa: CSVVTGGSGYTF
d_gene: NA; v_gene: TRBV15; abundance: NA; j_gene: TRBJ2-1; len: 14; CDR3nt: TGTGCAACGAGTGTAGCCAACTCCTACAATGAGCAGTTCTTC; CDR3aa: CATSVANSYNEQFF
d_gene: TRBD1; v_gene: TRBV19; abundance: NA; j_gene: TRBJ1-2; len: 13; CDR3nt: TGTGCCAGTAGCTGGACAGGGCCCTATGGCTACACCTTC; CDR3aa: CASSWTGPYGYTF
d_gene: TRBD1; v_gene: TRBV19; abundance: NA; j_gene: TRBJ1-2; len: 14; CDR3nt: TGTGCCAGTAGTAGAGGGACAGGGGCCTATGGCTACACCTTC; CDR3aa: CASSRGTGAYGYTF
d_gene: TRBD1; v_gene: TRBV11-2; abundance: NA; j_gene: TRBJ1-1; len: 14; CDR3nt: TGTGCCAGCAGCTATACGACAGGGATCACTGAAGCTTTCTTT; CDR3aa: CASSYTTGITEAFF
d_gene: NA; v_gene: TRBV18; abundance: NA; j_gene: TRBJ1-1; len: 14; CDR3nt: TGTGCCAGCTCACCTCCGGGGGGGCTGCCTGAAGCTTTCTTT; CDR3aa: CASSPPGGLPEAFF
d_gene: NA; v_gene: TRBV2; abundance: few; j_gene: TRBJ2-3; len: 13; CDR3nt: TGTGCCAGCGGGACTTGGGCATCCAGGACGGCCAAATTT; CDR3aa: CASGTWASRTAKF
d_gene: TRBD1; v_gene: TRBV29-1; abundance: NA; j_gene: TRBJ1-2; len: 11; CDR3nt: TGCAGCGTTAGACAGGGGGCCGGCTACACCTTC; CDR3aa: CSVRQGAGYTF
d_gene: NA; v_gene: TRBV4-1; abundance: NA; j_gene: TRBJ1-1; len: 20; CDR3nt: TGCGCCAGCAGCCAAGATCGGCAGAGGACAACATCAAAACGGAACACTGAAGCTTTCTTT; CDR3aa: CASSQDRQRTTSKRNTEAFF
d_gene: NA; v_gene: TRBV5-1; abundance: NA; j_gene: TRBJ2-1; len: 14; CDR3nt: TGCGCCAGCAGCTTCCTCTACGCGTTCGATGAGCAGTTCTTC; CDR3aa: CASSFLYAFDEQFF
d_gene: NA; v_gene: TRBV10-3; abundance: NA; j_gene: TRBJ2-3; len: 13; CDR3nt: TGTGCCATCTCTGGCGGTAGCACAGATACGCAGTATTTT; CDR3aa: CAISGGSTDTQYF
d_gene: NA; v_gene: TRBV20-1; abundance: NA; j_gene: TRBJ1-1; len: 11; CDR3nt: TGCAGTGCTAGGGGGAGCGCTGAAGCTTTCTTT; CDR3aa: CSARGSAEAFF
d_gene: NA; v_gene: TRBV9; abundance: few; j_gene: TRBJ1-4; len: 15; CDR3nt: TGTGCCAGCAGCTCGGAGCTCGCAACTAATGAAAAACTGTTTTTT; CDR3aa: CASSSELATNEKLFF
d_gene: TRBD1; v_gene: TRBV6-6; abundance: NA; j_gene: TRBJ1-2; len: 15; CDR3nt: TGTGCCAGCAGCATCGACAGGGCCCCTTCCTATGGCTACACCTTC; CDR3aa: CASSIDRAPSYGYTF
d_gene: TRBD2; v_gene: TRBV6-6; abundance: NA; j_gene: TRBJ2-1; len: 15; CDR3nt: TGTGCCAGCAGTGATAGCGGGAGCTCCTACAATGAGCAGTTCTTC; CDR3aa: CASSDSGSSYNEQFF
d_gene: TRBD1; v_gene: TRBV11-2; abundance: few; j_gene: TRBJ1-2; len: 16; CDR3nt: TGTGCCAGCAGCTCCCCCCGACAGGGGGCTAACTATGGCTACACCTTC; CDR3aa: CASSSPRQGANYGYTF
d_gene: NA; v_gene: TRBV18; abundance: NA; j_gene: TRBJ2-7; len: 12; CDR3nt: TGTGCCAGCTCACTAGGACTCTACGAGCAGTACTTC; CDR3aa: CASSLGLYEQYF
d_gene: TRBD1; v_gene: TRBV28; abundance: NA; j_gene: TRBJ2-3; len: 17; CDR3nt: TGTGCCAGCAGTTTTTTGTGGACAGGGGGTAACACAGATACGCAGTATTTT; CDR3aa: CASSFLWTGGNTDTQYF
d_gene: NA; v_gene: TRBV5-1; abundance: NA; j_gene: TRBJ1-2; len: 16; CDR3nt: TGCGCCAGCAGCTTGGTTCCAGGTCCGGCTGGCTATGGCTACACCTTC; CDR3aa: CASSLVPGPAGYGYTF
d_gene: TRBD2; v_gene: TRBV6-4; abundance: NA; j_gene: TRBJ2-7; len: 13; CDR3nt: TGTGCCAGCAGTGAGGGGACTACCTACGAGCAGTACTTC; CDR3aa: CASSEGTTYEQYF
d_gene: TRBD2; v_gene: TRBV4-2; abundance: NA; j_gene: TRBJ2-4; len: 20; CDR3nt: TGTGCCAGCAGCCAAGATGCGGGGCTAGCGGGAGGGCGGGGCAAAAACATTCAGTACTTC; CDR3aa: CASSQDAGLAGGRGKNIQYF
d_gene: NA; v_gene: TRBV12-2; abundance: once; j_gene: TRBJ2-3; len: 17; CDR3nt: TGTGCAAGTCGTCAGCCTAGACGCGGGATTAGGACAGATACGCAGTATTTT; CDR3aa: CASRQPRRGIRTDTQYF
d_gene: NA; v_gene: TRBV5-4; abundance: NA; j_gene: TRBJ2-2; len: 15; CDR3nt: TGTGCCAGCAGCCGACTGGCTATTAACACCGGGGAGCTGTTTTTT; CDR3aa: CASSRLAINTGELFF
d_gene: TRBD2; v_gene: TRBV28; abundance: NA; j_gene: TRBJ2-1; len: 15; CDR3nt: TGTGCCAGCAGTTTCCTAGCGGGAGTTCCCAATGAGCAGTTCTTC; CDR3aa: CASSFLAGVPNEQFF
d_gene: TRBD1; v_gene: TRBV2; abundance: once; j_gene: TRBJ1-5; len: 16; CDR3nt: TGTGCCAGCAGTGCCCTCGCAGGGGGCGTAGGACAGCCCCAGCATTTT; CDR3aa: CASSALAGGVGQPQHF
d_gene: NA; v_gene: TRBV7-2; abundance: NA; j_gene: TRBJ1-5; len: 15; CDR3nt: TGTGCCAGCAGCTTAGCCACCGGTCCAGGGTGGCCCCAGCATTTT; CDR3aa: CASSLATGPGWPQHF